This T cell receptor (beta chain) derives from a study of cytomegalovirus exposure and HLA in healthy donors. Study-wide findings and caveats: A list of 150 or so TCR beta chains associated with cytomegalovirus was given. Whilst most TCR sequences proved rare, a subset of public TCRs occurred across many donors.

Profiled with immunoSEQ multiplex PCR; TCRdb holds only in-frame clones, not every one. The profile shows tens of thousands of clones, around nine tenths of them singletons. CDR3 length equals 14 residues. V was trimmed by 5 bases and J by 4 bases, leaving 13 bases between them. CDR1 is MNHEY and CDR2 is SMNVEV in the germline V gene (reference sequence). On this clone itself: Its specificity is unknown.

Sequencing input: PBMCs. The gene calls are TRBV27 and TRBJ2-3; D call uncertain. This sequence originates from a woman under 30 in good health and CMV-seropositive. CDR3 DNA sequence: TGTGCCAGCAGTCGATACGTGATAGCAGATACGCAGTATTTT. This translates into CASSRYVIADTQYF.